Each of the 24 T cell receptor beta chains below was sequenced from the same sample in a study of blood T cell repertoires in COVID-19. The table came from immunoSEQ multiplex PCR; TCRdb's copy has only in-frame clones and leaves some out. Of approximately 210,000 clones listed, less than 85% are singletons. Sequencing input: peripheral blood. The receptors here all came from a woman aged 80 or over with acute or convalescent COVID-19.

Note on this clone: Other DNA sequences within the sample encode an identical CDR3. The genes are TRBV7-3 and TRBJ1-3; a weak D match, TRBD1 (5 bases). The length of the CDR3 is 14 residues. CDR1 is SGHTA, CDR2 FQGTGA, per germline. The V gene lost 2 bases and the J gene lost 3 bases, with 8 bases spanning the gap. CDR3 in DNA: TGTGCCAGCAGCTTACAGGGTAGTGGAAACACCATATATTTT. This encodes CASSLQGSGNTIYF.

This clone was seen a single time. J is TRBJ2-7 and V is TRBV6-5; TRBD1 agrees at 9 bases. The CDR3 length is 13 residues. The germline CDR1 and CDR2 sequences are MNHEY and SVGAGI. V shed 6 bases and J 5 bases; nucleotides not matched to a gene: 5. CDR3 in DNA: TGTGCCAGCAGGCGCGACAGGGGGAACGAGCAGTACTTC. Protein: CASRRDRGNEQYF.

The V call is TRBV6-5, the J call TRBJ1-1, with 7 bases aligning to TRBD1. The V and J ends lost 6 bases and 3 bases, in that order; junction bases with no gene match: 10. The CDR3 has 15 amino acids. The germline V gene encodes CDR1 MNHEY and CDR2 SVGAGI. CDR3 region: CASRRTGSEDTEAFF. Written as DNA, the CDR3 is TGTGCCAGCAGAAGGACAGGCTCCGAGGACACTGAAGCTTTCTTT.

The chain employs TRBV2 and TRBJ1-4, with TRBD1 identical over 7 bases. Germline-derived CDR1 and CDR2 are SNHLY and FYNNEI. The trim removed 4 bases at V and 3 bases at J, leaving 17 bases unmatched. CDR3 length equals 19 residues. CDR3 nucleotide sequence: TGTGCCAGCAGTGTGGTCCCGGGGGACAGAATAGTGGCTAATGAAAAACTGTTTTTT. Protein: CASSVVPGDRIVANEKLFF.

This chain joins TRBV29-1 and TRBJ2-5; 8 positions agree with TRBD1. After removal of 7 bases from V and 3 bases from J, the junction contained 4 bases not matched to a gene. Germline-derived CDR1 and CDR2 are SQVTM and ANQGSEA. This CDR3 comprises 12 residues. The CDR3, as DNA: TGCAGCGCAGGGGGCCCCAAAGAGACCCAGTACTTC. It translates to CSAGGPKETQYF. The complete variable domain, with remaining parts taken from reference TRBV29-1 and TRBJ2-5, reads SAVISQKPSRDICQRGTSLTIQCQVDSQVTMMFWYRQQPGQSLTLIATANQGSEATYESGFVIDKFPISRPNLTFSTLTVSNMSPEDSSIYLCSAGGPKETQYFGPGTRLLVL.

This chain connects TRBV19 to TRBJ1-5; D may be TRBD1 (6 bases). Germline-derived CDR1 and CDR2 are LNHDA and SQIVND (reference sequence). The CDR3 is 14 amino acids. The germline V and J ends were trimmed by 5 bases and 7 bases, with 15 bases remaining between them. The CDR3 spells CASSEYRDSQPQHF. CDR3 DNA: TGTGCCAGTAGTGAGTACAGGGATAGCCAGCCCCAGCATTTT.

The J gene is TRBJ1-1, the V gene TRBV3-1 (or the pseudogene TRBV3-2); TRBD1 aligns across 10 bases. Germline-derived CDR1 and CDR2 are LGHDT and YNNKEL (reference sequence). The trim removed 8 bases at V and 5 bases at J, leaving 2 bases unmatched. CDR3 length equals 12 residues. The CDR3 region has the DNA TGTGCCAGCTTGGGACAGGGGACTGAAGCTTTCTTT. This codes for CASLGQGTEAFF.

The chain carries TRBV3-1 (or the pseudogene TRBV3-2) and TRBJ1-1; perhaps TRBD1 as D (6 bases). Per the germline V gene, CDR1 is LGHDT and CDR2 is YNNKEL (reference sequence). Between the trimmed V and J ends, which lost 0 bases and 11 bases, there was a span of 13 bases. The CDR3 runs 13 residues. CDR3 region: CASSQDKAGEAFF. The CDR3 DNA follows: TGTGCCAGCAGCCAAGATAAGGCAGGGGAGGCTTTCTTT.

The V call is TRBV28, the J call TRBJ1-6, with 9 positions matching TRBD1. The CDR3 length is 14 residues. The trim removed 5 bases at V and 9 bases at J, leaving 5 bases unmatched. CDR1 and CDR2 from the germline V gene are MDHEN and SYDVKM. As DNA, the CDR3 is TGTGCCAGCAGTATCGCGGGACAGGGTTCACCCCTCCACTTT. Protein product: CASSIAGQGSPLHF.

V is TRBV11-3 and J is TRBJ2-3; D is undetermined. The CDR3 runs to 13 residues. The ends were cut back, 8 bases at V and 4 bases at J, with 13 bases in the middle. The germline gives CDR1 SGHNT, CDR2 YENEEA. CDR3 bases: TGTGCCAGCTCGTTAGGAGTTCCAGATACGCAGTATTTT. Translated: CASSLGVPDTQYF. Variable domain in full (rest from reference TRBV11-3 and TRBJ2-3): EAGVVQSPRYKIIEKKQPVAFWCNPISGHNTLYWYLQNLGQGPELLIRYENEEAVDDSQLPKDRFSAERLKGVDSTLKIQPAELGDSAVYLCASSLGVPDTQYFGPGTRLTVL.

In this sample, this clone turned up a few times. The DNA for the CDR3 is TGTGCCAGCAGTGACTCTCGGGGACAAATGAACACTGAAGCTTTCTTT. Its translation: CASSDSRGQMNTEAFF. This chain joins TRBV6-4 and TRBJ1-1; D possibly corresponds to TRBD1 (6 bases). V lost 0 bases and J lost 0, with 11 bases in between. This CDR3 region has 16 residues. Germline CDR1 is MRHNA and CDR2 is SNTAGT.

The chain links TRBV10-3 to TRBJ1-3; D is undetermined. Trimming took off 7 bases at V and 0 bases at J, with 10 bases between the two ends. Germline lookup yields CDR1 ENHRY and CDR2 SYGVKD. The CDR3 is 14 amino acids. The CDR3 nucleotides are TGTGCCATCAAAGGAGGCAACTCTGGAAACACCATATATTTT. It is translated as CAIKGGNSGNTIYF.

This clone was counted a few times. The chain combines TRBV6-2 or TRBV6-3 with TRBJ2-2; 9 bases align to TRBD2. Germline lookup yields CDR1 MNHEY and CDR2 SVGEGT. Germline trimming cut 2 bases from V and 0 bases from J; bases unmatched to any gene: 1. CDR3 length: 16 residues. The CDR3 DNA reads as TGTGCCAGCAGTTACCTAGCGGGGACGAACACCGGGGAGCTGTTTTTT. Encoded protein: CASSYLAGTNTGELFF.

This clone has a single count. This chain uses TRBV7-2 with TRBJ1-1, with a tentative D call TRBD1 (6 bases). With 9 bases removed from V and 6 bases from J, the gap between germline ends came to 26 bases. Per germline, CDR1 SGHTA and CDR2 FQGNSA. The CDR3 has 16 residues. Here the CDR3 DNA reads TGTGCCAGTAAAAGGGGGAGGGGAGGCGCTTCCGCTGAAGCTTTCTTT. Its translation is CASKRGRGGASAEAFF.

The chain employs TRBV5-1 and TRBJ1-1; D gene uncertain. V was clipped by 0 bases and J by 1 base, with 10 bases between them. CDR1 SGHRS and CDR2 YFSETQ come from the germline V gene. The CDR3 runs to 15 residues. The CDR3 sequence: CASSLEAPSNTEAFF. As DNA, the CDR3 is TGCGCCAGCAGCTTGGAAGCGCCCTCGAACACTGAAGCTTTCTTT.

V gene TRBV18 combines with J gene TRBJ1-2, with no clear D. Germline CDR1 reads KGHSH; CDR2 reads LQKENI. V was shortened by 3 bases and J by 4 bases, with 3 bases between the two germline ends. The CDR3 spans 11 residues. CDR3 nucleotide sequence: TGTGCCAGCTCACCCTCCTATGGCTACACCTTC. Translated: CASSPSYGYTF.

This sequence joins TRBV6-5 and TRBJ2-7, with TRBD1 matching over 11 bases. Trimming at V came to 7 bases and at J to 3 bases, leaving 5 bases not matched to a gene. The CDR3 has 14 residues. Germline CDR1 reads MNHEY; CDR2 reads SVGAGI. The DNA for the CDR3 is TGTGCCAGCAAGTATGGGACAGGGGGCTACGAGCAGTACTTC. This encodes CASKYGTGGYEQYF.

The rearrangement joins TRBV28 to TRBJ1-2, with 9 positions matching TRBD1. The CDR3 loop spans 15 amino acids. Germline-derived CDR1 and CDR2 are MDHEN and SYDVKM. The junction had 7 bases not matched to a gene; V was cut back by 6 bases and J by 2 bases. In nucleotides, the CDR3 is TGTGCCAGCAGGGTACCCGGGACAGGGAACTATGGCTACACCTTC. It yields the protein CASRVPGTGNYGYTF.

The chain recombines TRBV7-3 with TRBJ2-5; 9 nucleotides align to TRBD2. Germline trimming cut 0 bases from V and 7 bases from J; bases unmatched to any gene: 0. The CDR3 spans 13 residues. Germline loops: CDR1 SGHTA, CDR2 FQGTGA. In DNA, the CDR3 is TGTGCCAGCAGCTTAACTAGCGGGGGGACCCAGTACTTC. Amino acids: CASSLTSGGTQYF.

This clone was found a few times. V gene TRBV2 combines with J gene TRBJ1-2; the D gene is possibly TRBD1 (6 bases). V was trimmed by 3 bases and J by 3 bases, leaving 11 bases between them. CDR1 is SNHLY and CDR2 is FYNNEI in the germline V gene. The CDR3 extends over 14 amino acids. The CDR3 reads CASSDRDKYYGYTF. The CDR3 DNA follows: TGTGCCAGCAGTGACCGGGACAAATACTATGGCTACACCTTC. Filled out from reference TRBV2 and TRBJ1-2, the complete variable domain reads EPEVTQTPSHQVTQMGQEVILRCVPISNHLYFYWYRQILGQKVEFLVSFYNNEISEKSEIFDDQFSVERPDGSNFTLKIRSTKLEDSAMYFCASSDRDKYYGYTFGSGTRLTVV.

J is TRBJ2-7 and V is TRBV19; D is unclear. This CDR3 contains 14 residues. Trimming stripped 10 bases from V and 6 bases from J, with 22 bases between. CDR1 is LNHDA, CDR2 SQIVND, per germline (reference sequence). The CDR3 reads CATRNSAQRVEQYF. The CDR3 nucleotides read TGTGCCACCCGGAATTCGGCCCAACGGGTCGAGCAGTACTTC.

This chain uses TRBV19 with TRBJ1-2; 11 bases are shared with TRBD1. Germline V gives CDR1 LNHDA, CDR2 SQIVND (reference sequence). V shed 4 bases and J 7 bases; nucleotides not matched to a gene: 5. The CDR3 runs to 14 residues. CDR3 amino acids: CASSTDRGPGGYTF. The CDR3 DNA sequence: TGTGCCAGTAGTACGGACAGGGGGCCGGGTGGCTACACCTTC. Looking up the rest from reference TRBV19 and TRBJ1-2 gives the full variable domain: DGGITQSPKYLFRKEGQNVTLSCEQNLNHDAMYWYRQDPGQGLRLIYYSQIVNDFQKGDIAEGYSVSREKKESFPLTVTSAQKNPTAFYLCASSTDRGPGGYTFGSGTRLTVV.

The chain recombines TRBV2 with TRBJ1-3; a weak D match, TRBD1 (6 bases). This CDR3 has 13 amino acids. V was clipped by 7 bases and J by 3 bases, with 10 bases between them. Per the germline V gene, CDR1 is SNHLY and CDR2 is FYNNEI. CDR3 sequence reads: CASIRDIGNTIYF. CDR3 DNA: TGTGCCAGCATTCGGGACATTGGAAACACCATATATTTT.

The CDR3: CASSLASLSSGGANEQFF. For the CDR3, the DNA is TGCGCCAGCAGCTTGGCCAGCCTGTCCAGCGGGGGGGCCAATGAGCAGTTCTTC. V is TRBV5-1 and J is TRBJ2-1, with 10 bases fitting TRBD2. V was pared by 0 bases and J by 6 bases, with 12 bases of the junction left unmatched. This CDR3 is built from 18 residues. The germline gives CDR1 SGHRS, CDR2 YFSETQ.